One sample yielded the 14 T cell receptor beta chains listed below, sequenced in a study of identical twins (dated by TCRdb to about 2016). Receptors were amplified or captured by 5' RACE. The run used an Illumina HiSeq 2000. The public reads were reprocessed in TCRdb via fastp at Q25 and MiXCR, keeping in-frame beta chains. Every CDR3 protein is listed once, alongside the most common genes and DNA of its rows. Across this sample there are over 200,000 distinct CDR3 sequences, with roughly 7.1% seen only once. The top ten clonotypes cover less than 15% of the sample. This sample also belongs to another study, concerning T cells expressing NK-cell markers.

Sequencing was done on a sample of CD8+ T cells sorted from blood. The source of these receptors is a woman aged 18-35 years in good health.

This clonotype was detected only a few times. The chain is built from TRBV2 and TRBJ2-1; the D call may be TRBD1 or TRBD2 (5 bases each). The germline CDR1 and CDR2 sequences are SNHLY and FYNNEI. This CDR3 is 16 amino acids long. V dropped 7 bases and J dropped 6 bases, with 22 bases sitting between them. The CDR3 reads CASMGERQVISNEQFF. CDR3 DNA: TGTGCCAGCATGGGGGAGCGGCAAGTTATCAGCAATGAGCAGTTCTTC.

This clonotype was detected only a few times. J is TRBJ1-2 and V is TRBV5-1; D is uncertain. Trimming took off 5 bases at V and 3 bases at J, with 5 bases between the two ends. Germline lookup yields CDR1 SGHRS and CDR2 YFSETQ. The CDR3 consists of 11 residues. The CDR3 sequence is CASRFDYGYTF. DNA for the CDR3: TGCGCCAGCAGGTTTGACTATGGCTACACCTTC.

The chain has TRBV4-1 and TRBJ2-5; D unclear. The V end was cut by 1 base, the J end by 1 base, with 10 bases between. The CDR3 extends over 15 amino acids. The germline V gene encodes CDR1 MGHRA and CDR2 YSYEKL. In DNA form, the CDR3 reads TGCGCCAGCAGCCAAGTTCCGGAGATCCAAGAGACCCAGTACTTC. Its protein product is CASSQVPEIQETQYF.

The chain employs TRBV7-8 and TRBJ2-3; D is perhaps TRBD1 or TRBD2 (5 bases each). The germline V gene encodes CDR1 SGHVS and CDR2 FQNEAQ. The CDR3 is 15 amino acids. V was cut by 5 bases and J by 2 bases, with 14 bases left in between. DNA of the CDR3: TGTGCCAGCAGCGGCGAGGGGCGGACCACAGATACGCAGTATTTT. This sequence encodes CASSGEGRTTDTQYF.

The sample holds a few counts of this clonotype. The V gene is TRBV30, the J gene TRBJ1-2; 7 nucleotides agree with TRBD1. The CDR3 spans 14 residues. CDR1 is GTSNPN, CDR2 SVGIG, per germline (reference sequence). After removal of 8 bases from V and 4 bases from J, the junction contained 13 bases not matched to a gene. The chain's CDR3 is CAGETGRPGYGYTF. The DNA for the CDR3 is TGTGCCGGTGAGACAGGGCGACCCGGCTATGGCTACACCTTC.

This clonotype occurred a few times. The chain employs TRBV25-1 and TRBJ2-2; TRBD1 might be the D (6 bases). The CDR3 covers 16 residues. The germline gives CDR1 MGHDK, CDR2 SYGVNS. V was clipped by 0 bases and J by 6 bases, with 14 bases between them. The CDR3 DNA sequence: TGTGCCAGCAGTGAATATGGGGGCGCTGCTCCCGGGGAGCTGTTTTTT. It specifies CASSEYGGAAPGELFF.

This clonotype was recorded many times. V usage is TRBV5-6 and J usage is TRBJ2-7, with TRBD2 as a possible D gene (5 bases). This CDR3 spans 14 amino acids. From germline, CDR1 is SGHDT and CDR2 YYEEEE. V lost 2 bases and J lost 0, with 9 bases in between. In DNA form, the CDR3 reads TGTGCCAGCAGCTTCGGGGTAAGCTCCTACGAGCAGTACTTC. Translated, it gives CASSFGVSSYEQYF.

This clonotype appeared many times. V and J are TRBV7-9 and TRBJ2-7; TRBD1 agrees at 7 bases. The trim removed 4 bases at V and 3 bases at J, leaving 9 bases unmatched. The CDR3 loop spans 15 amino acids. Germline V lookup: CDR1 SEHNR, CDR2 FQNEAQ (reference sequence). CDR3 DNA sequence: TGTGCCAGCAGCTCGCGGACAGGAGCAAACTACGAGCAGTACTTC. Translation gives CASSSRTGANYEQYF.

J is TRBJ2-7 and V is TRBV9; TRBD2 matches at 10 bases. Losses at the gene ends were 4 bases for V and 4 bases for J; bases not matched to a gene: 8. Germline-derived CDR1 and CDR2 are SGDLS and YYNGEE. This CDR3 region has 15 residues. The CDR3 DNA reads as TGTGCCAGCAGCCTAGGTTCTAGCGGGAGATACGAGCAGTACTTC. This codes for CASSLGSSGRYEQYF. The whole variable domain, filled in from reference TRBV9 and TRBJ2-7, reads DSGVTQTPKHLITATGQRVTLRCSPRSGDLSVYWYQQSLDQGLQFLIQYYNGEERAKGNILERFSAQQFPDLHSELNLSSLELGDSALYFCASSLGSSGRYEQYFGPGTRLTVT.

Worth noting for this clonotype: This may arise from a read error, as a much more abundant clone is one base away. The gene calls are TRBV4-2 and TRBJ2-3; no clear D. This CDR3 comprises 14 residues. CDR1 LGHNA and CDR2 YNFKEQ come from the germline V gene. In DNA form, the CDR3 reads TGTGCCAGCAGCCAAGAGCGGAGCACACATACGCAGTATTTT. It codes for CASSQERSTHTQYF.

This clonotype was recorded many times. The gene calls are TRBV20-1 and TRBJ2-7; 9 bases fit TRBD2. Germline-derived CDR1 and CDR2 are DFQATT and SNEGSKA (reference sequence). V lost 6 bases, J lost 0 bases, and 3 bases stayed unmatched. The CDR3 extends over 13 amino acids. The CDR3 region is CSAPSGDSYEQYF. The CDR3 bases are TGCAGTGCCCCTAGCGGGGACTCCTACGAGCAGTACTTC.

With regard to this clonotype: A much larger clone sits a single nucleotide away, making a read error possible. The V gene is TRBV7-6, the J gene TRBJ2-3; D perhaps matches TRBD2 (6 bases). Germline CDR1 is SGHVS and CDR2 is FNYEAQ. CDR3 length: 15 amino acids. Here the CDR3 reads CASSPGRERVDTQDF. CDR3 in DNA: TGTGCCAGCAGCCCTGGACGGGAGAGGGTAGATACGCAGGATTTT.

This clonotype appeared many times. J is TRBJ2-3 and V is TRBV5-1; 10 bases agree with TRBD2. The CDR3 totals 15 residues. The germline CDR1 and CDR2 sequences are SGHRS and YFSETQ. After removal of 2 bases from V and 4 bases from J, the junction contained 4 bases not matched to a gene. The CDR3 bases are TGCGCCAGCAGCTTCAGCGGGAGGGCTGCAGATACGCAGTATTTT. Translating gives CASSFSGRAADTQYF.

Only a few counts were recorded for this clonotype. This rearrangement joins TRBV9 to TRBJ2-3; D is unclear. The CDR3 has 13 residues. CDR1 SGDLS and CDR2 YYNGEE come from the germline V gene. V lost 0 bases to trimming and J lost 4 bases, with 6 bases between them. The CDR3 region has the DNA TGTGCCAGCAGCGTAGTGCAAGCAGATACGCAGTATTTT. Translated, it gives CASSVVQADTQYF.